These T cell receptor beta chains were read from a single sample in a study of shared clonotypes between healthy human individuals. The protocol was immunoSEQ multiplex PCR, while the TCRdb copy is restricted to in-frame clones and leaves out a portion. The sample lists around 2.1 million clones, 93% occurring once. Sequencing input: naive CD8+ T cells from PBMCs. These receptors all come from a man aged 18 to 30 in good health. Some clones in this sample may be carry-over from other donors' samples. Both conserved end residues are part of each CDR3. The D gene is left open where the match is weak. Where a row states a size, it is once, few, many or the class of an expanded clone; other rows omit it.

v_call	j_call	d_call	clone_size	cdr3_aa	cdr3_nt
TRBV2	TRBJ2-7	-	-	CASKGWESSYEQYF	TGTGCCAGCAAGGGCTGGGAGAGCTCCTACGAGCAGTACTTC
TRBV7-9	TRBJ2-3	-	-	CASSSPIGGGTDTQYF	TGTGCCAGCAGCTCCCCCATCGGCGGGGGCACAGATACGCAGTATTTT
TRBV28	TRBJ2-5	-	-	CASRVHRIQETQYF	TGTGCCAGCAGGGTCCACAGGATCCAAGAGACCCAGTACTTC
TRBV4-3	TRBJ2-6	TRBD1	-	CASSQDRDRGLTISGANVLTF	TGCGCCAGCAGCCAAGACCGGGACAGGGGTCTTACTATCTCTGGGGCCAACGTCCTGACTTTC
TRBV27	TRBJ1-2	-	-	CASSFGPWGSVGYTF	TGTGCCAGCAGTTTCGGTCCATGGGGGTCTGTTGGCTACACCTTC
TRBV29-1	TRBJ2-7	-	-	CSVETRGPAYEQYF	TGCAGCGTTGAAACGCGGGGGCCGGCCTACGAGCAGTACTTC
TRBV29-1	TRBJ2-1	TRBD2	-	CSVVLGLAGFKEQFF	TGCAGCGTTGTTTTGGGACTAGCGGGATTTAAAGAGCAGTTCTTC
TRBV4-1	TRBJ2-2	-	-	CASSLRDDGGELFF	TGCGCCAGCAGCCTAAGGGACGATGGCGGGGAGCTGTTTTTT
TRBV27	TRBJ2-7	TRBD2	-	CASSLVVPSGSSYEQYF	TGTGCCAGCAGTTTAGTTGTTCCTAGCGGGAGTTCCTACGAGCAGTACTTC
TRBV5-1	TRBJ2-7	TRBD1	-	CASSPRGGQGSYEQYF	TGCGCCAGCAGCCCCCGTGGTGGACAGGGCTCCTACGAGCAGTACTTC
TRBV7-9	TRBJ2-7	-	-	CASSGWLSGERRDSEQYF	TGTGCCAGCAGCGGGTGGCTTTCTGGGGAGCGGCGGGATAGCGAGCAGTACTTC
TRBV7-8	TRBJ2-4	-	-	CASSSGVADRKAKNIQYF	TGTGCCAGCAGCTCGGGGGTAGCAGACAGAAAAGCCAAAAACATTCAGTACTTC
TRBV6-8	TRBJ2-3	-	-	CASRRTRRGRTDTQYF	TGTGCCAGCAGACGTACCCGGAGGGGGAGGACAGATACGCAGTATTTT
TRBV11-2	TRBJ1-2	-	-	CASSLVTQGNYGYTF	TGTGCCAGCAGCCTTGTCACGCAGGGTAACTATGGCTACACCTTC
TRBV4-1	TRBJ2-7	TRBD2	-	CASSQGTSVYEQYF	TGCGCCAGCAGCCAAGGCACTAGCGTTTACGAGCAGTACTTC
TRBV28	TRBJ1-5	TRBD1	once	CASSLRTGIISNQPQHF	TGTGCCAGCAGCCTCCGGACAGGGATCATTAGCAATCAGCCCCAGCATTTT
TRBV29-1	TRBJ1-1	-	few	CSVVTGTAEAFF	TGCAGCGTTGTAACAGGGACCGCTGAAGCTTTCTTT
TRBV27	TRBJ2-7	TRBD1	-	CASSPFLPTGSEYF	TGTGCCAGCAGCCCATTTTTACCGACAGGGTCGGAGTACTTC
TRBV7-2	TRBJ2-3	-	-	CASSDSPRRDTQYF	TGTGCCAGCAGCGACAGCCCCCGGAGGGATACGCAGTATTTT
TRBV29-1	TRBJ2-1	TRBD1	-	CSVDSRDRVYNEQFF	TGCAGCGTTGACTCCCGGGACAGGGTCTACAATGAGCAGTTCTTC
TRBV4-1	TRBJ1-2	-	-	CASSPIGGNYGYTF	TGCGCCAGCAGTCCGATTGGGGGAAACTATGGCTACACCTTC
TRBV5-6	TRBJ2-5	-	-	CASSWEPLQETQYF	TGTGCCAGCAGCTGGGAACCGTTACAAGAGACCCAGTACTTC
TRBV9	TRBJ1-2	TRBD1	-	CASSVGQGNYGYTF	TGTGCCAGCAGCGTAGGACAGGGCAACTATGGCTACACCTTC
TRBV9	TRBJ2-3	TRBD2	-	CASSLRLASDTQYF	TGTGCCAGCAGCTTGAGACTAGCATCAGATACGCAGTATTTT
TRBV7-8	TRBJ2-1	TRBD2	-	CASSLASGIDEQFF	TGTGCCAGCAGCTTGGCTAGCGGGATCGATGAGCAGTTCTTC
TRBV2	TRBJ2-1	-	-	CASSEAGWGLSNEQFF	TGTGCCAGCAGTGAAGCGGGGTGGGGATTGAGTAATGAGCAGTTCTTC
TRBV7-8	TRBJ2-2	TRBD2	-	CASSFSGRENGELFF	TGTGCCAGCAGCTTTAGCGGGAGGGAGAACGGGGAGCTGTTTTTT
TRBV28	TRBJ1-4	-	-	CASSYTVSLSEKLFF	TGTGCCAGCAGTTATACGGTCTCATTGAGTGAGAAACTGTTTTTT
TRBV2	TRBJ2-1	TRBD2	-	CASRRTSGIVVDEQFF	TGTGCCAGCAGGAGGACTAGCGGGATCGTCGTGGATGAGCAGTTCTTC
TRBV7-9	TRBJ2-1	TRBD2	-	CASSASGSRNNEQFF	TGTGCCAGCAGCGCGAGCGGGAGTCGGAACAATGAGCAGTTCTTC
TRBV4-2	TRBJ2-7	-	-	CASSQDFYTWDEDEQYF	TGTGCCAGCAGCCAAGATTTCTATACGTGGGACGAGGACGAGCAGTACTTC